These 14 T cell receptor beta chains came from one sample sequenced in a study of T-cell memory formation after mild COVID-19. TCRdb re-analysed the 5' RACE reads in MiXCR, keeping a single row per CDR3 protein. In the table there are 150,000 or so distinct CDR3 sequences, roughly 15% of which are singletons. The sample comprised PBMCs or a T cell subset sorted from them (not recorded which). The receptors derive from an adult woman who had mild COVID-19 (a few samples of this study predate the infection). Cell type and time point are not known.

CDR3 bases: TGTGCCAGCAGTGACCCCGGACAGGGGTACACCTACGAGCAGTACTTC. Protein sequence: CASSDPGQGYTYEQYF. The chain employs TRBV2 and TRBJ2-7; 9 bases agree with TRBD1. The CDR3 contains 16 residues. J was trimmed by 2 bases and V by 3 bases; bases with no gene match: 8. CDR1 and CDR2 from the germline V gene are SNHLY and FYNNEI.

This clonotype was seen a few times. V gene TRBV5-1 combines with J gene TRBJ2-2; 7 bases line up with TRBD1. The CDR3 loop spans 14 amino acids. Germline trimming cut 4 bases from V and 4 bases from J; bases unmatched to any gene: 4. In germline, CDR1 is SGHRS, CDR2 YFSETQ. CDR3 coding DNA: TGCGCCAGCAGCCAGGACAGGAGCACCGGGGAGCTGTTTTTT. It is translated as CASSQDRSTGELFF.

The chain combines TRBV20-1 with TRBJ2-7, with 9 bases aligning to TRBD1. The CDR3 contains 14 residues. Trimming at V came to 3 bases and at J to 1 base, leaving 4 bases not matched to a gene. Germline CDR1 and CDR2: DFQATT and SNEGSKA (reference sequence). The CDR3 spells CSASPGTGSYEQYF. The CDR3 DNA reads TGCAGTGCTAGTCCCGGGACAGGGTCCTACGAGCAGTACTTC.

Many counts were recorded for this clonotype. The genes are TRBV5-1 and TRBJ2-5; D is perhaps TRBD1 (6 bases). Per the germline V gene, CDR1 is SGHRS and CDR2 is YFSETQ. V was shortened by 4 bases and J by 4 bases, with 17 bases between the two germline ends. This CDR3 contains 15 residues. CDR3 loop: CASSLSTVGAETQYF. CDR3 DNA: TGCGCCAGCAGCCTCTCGACCGTGGGGGCAGAGACCCAGTACTTC.

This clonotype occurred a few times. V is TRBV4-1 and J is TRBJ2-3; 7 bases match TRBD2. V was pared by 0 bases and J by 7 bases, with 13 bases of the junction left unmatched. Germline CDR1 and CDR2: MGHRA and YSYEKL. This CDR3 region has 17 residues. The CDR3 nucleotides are TGCGCCAGCAGCCAAGACTCACGCGGGAGAATGGGTAATACGCAGTATTTT. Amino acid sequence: CASSQDSRGRMGNTQYF.

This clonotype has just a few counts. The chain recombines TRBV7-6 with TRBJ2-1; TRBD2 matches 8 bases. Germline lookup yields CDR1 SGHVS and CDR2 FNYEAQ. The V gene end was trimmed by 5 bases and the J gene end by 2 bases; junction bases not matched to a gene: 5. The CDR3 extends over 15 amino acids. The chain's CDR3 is CASSEERGPYNEQFF. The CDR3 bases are TGTGCCAGCAGCGAGGAGCGGGGGCCCTACAATGAGCAGTTCTTC.

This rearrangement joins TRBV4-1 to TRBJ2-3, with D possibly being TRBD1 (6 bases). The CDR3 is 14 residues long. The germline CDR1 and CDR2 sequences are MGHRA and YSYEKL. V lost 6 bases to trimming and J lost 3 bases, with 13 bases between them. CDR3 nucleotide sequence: TGCGCCAGCAGTCTGACAGGACAGACAGATACGCAGTATTTT. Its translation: CASSLTGQTDTQYF.

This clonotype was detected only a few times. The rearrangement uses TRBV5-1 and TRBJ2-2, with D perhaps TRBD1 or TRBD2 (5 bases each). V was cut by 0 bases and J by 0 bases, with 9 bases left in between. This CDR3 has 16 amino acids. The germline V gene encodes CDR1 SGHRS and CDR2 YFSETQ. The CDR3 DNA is TGCGCCAGCAGCTTGGACGGGGCGACGAACACCGGGGAGCTGTTTTTT. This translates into CASSLDGATNTGELFF.

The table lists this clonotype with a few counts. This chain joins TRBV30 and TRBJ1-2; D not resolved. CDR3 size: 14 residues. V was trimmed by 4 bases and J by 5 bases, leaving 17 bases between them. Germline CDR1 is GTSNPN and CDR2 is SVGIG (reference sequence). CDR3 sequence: CAWTKVARSYGYTF. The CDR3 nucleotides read TGTGCCTGGACAAAGGTGGCCAGGTCGTATGGCTACACCTTC.

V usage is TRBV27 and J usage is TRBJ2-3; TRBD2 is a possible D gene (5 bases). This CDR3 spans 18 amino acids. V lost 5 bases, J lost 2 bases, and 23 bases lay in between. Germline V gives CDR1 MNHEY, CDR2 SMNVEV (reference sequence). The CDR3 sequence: CASSQSPVRSGDTDTQYF. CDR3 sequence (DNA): TGTGCCAGCAGTCAATCCCCCGTGCGAAGCGGAGACACAGATACGCAGTATTTT.

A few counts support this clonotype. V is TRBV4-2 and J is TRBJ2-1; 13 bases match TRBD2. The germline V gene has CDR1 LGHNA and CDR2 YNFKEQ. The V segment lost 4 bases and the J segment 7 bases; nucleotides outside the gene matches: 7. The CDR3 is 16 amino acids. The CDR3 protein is CASSLKWTSGSNEQFF. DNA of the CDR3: TGTGCCAGCAGCCTTAAATGGACTAGCGGGAGTAATGAGCAGTTCTTC.

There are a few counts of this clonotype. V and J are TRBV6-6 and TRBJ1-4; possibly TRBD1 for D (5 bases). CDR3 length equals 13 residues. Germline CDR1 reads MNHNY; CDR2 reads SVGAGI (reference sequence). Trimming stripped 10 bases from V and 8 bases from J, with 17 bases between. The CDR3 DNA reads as TGTGCCATCCGGGACCCTGGGCGGGAAAAACTGTTTTTT. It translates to CAIRDPGREKLFF.

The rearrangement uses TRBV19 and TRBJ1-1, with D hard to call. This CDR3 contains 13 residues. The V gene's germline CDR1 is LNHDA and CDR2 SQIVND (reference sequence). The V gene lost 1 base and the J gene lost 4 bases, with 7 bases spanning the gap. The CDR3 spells CASSIAGLTEAFF. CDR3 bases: TGTGCCAGTAGTATAGCCGGGCTCACTGAAGCTTTCTTT.

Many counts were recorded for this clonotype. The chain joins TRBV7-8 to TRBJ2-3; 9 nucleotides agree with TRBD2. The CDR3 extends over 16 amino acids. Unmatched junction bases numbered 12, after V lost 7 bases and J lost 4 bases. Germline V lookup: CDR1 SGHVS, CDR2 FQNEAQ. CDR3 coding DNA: TGTGCCAGCACCGGGAATATAGCGGGAGCGGCAGATACGCAGTATTTT. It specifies CASTGNIAGAADTQYF. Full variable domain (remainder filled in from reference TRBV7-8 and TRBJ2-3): GAGVSQSPRYKVAKRGQDVALRCDPISGHVSLFWYQQALGQGPEFLTYFQNEAQLDKSGLPSDRFFAERPEGSVSTLKIQRTQQEDSAVYLCASTGNIAGAADTQYFGPGTRLTVL.